This T cell receptor (beta chain) was observed in a study of early T cells in non-severe SARS-CoV-2 infection. About the study: Sequencing of unsorted whole blood was done on bulk RNA, leaving chains unpaired.

TCRdb itself ran the 5' RACE reads through MiXCR, one entry per CDR3 protein. Of some 29,000 distinct CDR3 sequences listed, 5.3% were seen once; the top ten hold 4.5%. CDR1 and CDR2 (germline): MDHEN, SYDVKM. V was trimmed by 5 bases and J by 5 bases, leaving 18 bases between them. This CDR3 contains 16 residues. This clonotype has a count of ten or more. Its antigen is not known. Study conclusions and caveats: Matching with VDJdb favored anti-spike CD8 responses (missing private and CD4 specificities).

The chain has TRBV28 and TRBJ2-2; maybe TRBD2 (5 bases). The sample comprised whole blood. This sequence originates from an adult who was a healthcare worker with PCR-confirmed SARS-CoV-2 infection or an uninfected control (not recorded which). The CDR3 is CASSRGTPRGTGELFF. In nucleotides, the CDR3 is TGTGCCAGCAGTCGGGGTACCCCTCGAGGAACCGGGGAGCTGTTTTTT. The variable domain in full, with the rest retrieved from reference TRBV28 and TRBJ2-2, is DVKVTQSSRYLVKRTGEKVFLECVQDMDHENMFWYRQDPGLGLRLIYFSYDVKMKEKGDIPEGYSVSREKKERFSLILESASTNQTSMYLCASSRGTPRGTGELFFGEGSRLTVL.